These 9 T cell receptor beta chains came from one sample sequenced in a study of tissue T cells after allogeneic stem cell transplantation. Indicated time point: mouse harvest day 14 after allogeneic transplant. Tail vein injection delivered 10^7 T-cell-depleted bone marrow cells and 10^6 splenic CD5+ T cells. Sequencing used immunoSEQ multiplex PCR; TCRdb keeps in-frame clones, though not all of them. The data contain more than 4,000 clones, around half of them singletons. Sequenced material: lymph node tissue. These receptors were taken from a female BALB/c mouse given C57BL/6 T cells with graft-versus-host disease after an allogeneic hematopoietic cell transplant.

In its sample, this clone ranks as medium-sized. Each gene name is a mouse one. This CDR3 reads CASSLGSSAETLYF. CDR3 DNA (partial): TGTGCCAGCAGTCTGGGCAGTAGTGCAGAAACGCTGTAT. The chain joins TRBV26 to TRBJ2-3; D remains ambiguous. Read coverage stops 1 residue before the CDR3 terminus; the germline J gene supplies the remainder. There are 14 residues in the CDR3. Trimming shortened V by 2 bases and J by 0 bases, and 6 bases separated the two germline ends. Germline V gene lookup returns CDR1 KGHPV and CDR2 FQNQEV (reference sequence). The full variable domain, with the rest looked up from reference TRBV26 and TRBJ2-3, is NSKVIQTPRYLVKGQGQKAKMRCIPEKGHPVVFWYQQNKNNEFKFLINFQNQEVLQQIDMTEKRFSAECPSNSPCSLEIQSSEAGDSALYLCASSLGSSAETLYFGSGTRLTVL.

For this clone: The genes are named according to mouse. The missing CDR3 end, 1 residue past where the read stops, is filled in from the germline J gene. The chain links TRBV26 to TRBJ1-2; D not resolved. V lost 4 bases, J lost 0 bases, and 3 bases lay in between. Germline lookup yields CDR1 KGHPV and CDR2 FQNQEV (reference sequence). This CDR3 is built from 12 residues. The covered CDR3 bases are TGTGCCAGCAGTCCTTCAAACTCCGACTACACC. Its translation: CASSPSNSDYT. The whole CDR3 is CASSPSNSDYTF.

Regarding this clone: Genes and germline come from the mouse. The CDR3 goes on 1 residue after the read ends, and that part is filled in from the germline J gene. The rearrangement links TRBV12-1 to TRBJ1-4; possible D gene TRBD1, 6 bases. Trimming removed 0 bases at V and 7 bases at J, with 11 bases between. CDR3 length: 14 residues. The germline V gene encodes CDR1 SGHSN and CDR2 HYEKVE. The part of the CDR3 DNA that was read is TGTGCCAGCTCTCTCCCAGGGGTGGGCGAAAGATTATTT. Its translation: CASSLPGVGERLF. The entire CDR3 protein is CASSLPGVGERLFF.

In the case of this clone: Mouse gene names apply. The DNA ends 1 residue before the CDR3 does, and the rest of the CDR3 is filled in from the germline J gene. The rearrangement links TRBV16 to TRBJ2-1, with 10 bases aligning to TRBD2. CDR3 length equals 15 residues. After removal of 3 bases from V and 3 bases from J, the junction contained 2 bases not matched to a gene. Germline-derived CDR1 and CDR2 are SGHSA and FRNQAP. This chain's CDR3 is CASSFPGGAYAEQFF. CDR3 DNA (partial): TGTGCAAGCAGCTTCCCTGGGGGGGCCTATGCTGAGCAGTTC.

This clone came up a few times. Genes and germline come from the mouse. Read coverage stops 1 residue before the CDR3 terminus; the germline J gene supplies the remainder. The chain joins TRBV16 to TRBJ2-1; the match to TRBD2 covers 12 bases. CDR1 is SGHSA, CDR2 FRNQAP, per germline. The V segment lost 5 bases and the J segment 6 bases; nucleotides outside the gene matches: 11. CDR3 length: 17 amino acids. Incomplete CDR3 DNA: TGTGCAAGCAGCCCCCGGGACTGGGGGGAAAGAGGTGCTGAGCAGTTC. This codes for CASSPRDWGERGAEQF. In full, the CDR3 reads CASSPRDWGERGAEQFF.

Turning to this clone: Here the gene names and germline are mouse. The read stops 1 residue short of the end of the CDR3; the missing end is completed from the germline J gene. V gene TRBV26 combines with J gene TRBJ2-1, with D possibly TRBD2 on 7 matching bases. Germline lookup yields CDR1 KGHPV and CDR2 FQNQEV (reference sequence). The CDR3 covers 14 residues. V was cut by 2 bases and J by 7 bases, with 12 bases left in between. CDR3 DNA (partial): TGTGCCAGCAGTCTGGGGGGGCGCAGAGCTGAGCAGTTC. Translating gives CASSLGGRRAEQF. The complete CDR3 protein is CASSLGGRRAEQFF.

This clone appeared a single time. The gene names here belong to mouse. Read coverage stops 1 residue before the CDR3 terminus; the germline J gene supplies the remainder. The J gene is TRBJ1-3, the V gene TRBV26; 7 bases match TRBD1. Germline V gene lookup returns CDR1 KGHPV and CDR2 FQNQEV (reference sequence). The CDR3 has 15 amino acids. The V gene end was trimmed by 1 base and the J gene end by 2 bases; junction bases not matched to a gene: 2. CDR3 region: CASSLYDRAGNTLYF. Incomplete CDR3 DNA: TGTGCCAGCAGTCTGTATGACAGGGCTGGAAATACGCTCTAT.

Worth noting for this clone: Genes here carry mouse names. The CDR3 end is not reached by the read, which stops 1 residue before it; the germline J gene fills it in. The chain links TRBV26 to TRBJ1-1, with no clear D. This CDR3 spans 14 amino acids. The V and J ends lost 2 bases and 1 base respectively, with 8 bases between them. The germline V gene has CDR1 KGHPV and CDR2 FQNQEV (reference sequence). CDR3 in amino acids: CASSLMQRNTEVFF. The covered CDR3 bases are TGTGCCAGCAGTCTGATGCAGAGAAACACAGAAGTCTTC.

Only a few counts were recorded for this clone. The gene names given are mouse names. Coverage ceases 1 residue before the CDR3 finishes, and the germline J gene fills in the end. The chain is built from TRBV26 and TRBJ1-3; D is unclear. Germline CDR1 KGHPV, CDR2 FQNQEV (reference sequence). This CDR3 has 13 amino acids. V dropped 2 bases and J dropped 4 bases, with 6 bases sitting between them. The CDR3 loop is CASSLDTGNTLYF. The part of the CDR3 DNA that was read is TGTGCCAGCAGTCTGGACACCGGAAATACGCTCTAT.